The rows below give T cell receptor beta chains drawn from one sample of a study of blood T cell repertoires in COVID-19. The method was immunoSEQ multiplex PCR; TCRdb's version includes in-frame clones alone and lacks a portion of them. The sample consists of some 200,000 clones, around 83% of them appearing once. Sequencing used peripheral blood. Every receptor here comes from a middle-aged woman with acute or convalescent COVID-19. CDR3s include the opening cysteine and the closing phenylalanine or tryptophan. The order of the fields is CDR3 protein, CDR3 DNA, V gene, D gene, clone size, J gene. The D gene is left open where the match is weak. Only some rows state a clone size, as once, few, many or a class for expanded clones.

CDR3 protein: CASSTGWLAGANEQFF
CDR3 DNA: TGTGCCAGCAGCACAGGGTGGCTAGCGGGAGCCAATGAGCAGTTCTTC
V gene: TRBV9
D gene: TRBD2
clone size: NA
J gene: TRBJ2-1

CDR3 protein: CSVEGGTYEQYF
CDR3 DNA: TGCAGCGTTGAAGGCGGAACCTACGAGCAGTACTTC
V gene: TRBV29-1
D gene: NA
clone size: NA
J gene: TRBJ2-7

CDR3 protein: CASSQDGALGGYNSPLHF
CDR3 DNA: TGTGCCAGCAGCCAAGATGGGGCTCTGGGAGGATATAATTCACCCCTCCACTTT
V gene: TRBV14
D gene: NA
clone size: few
J gene: TRBJ1-6

CDR3 protein: CASKGQDNTGELFF
CDR3 DNA: TGTGCCAGCAAGGGACAGGATAACACCGGGGAGCTGTTTTTT
V gene: TRBV2
D gene: TRBD1
clone size: NA
J gene: TRBJ2-2

CDR3 protein: CATTIVGRVPHYGYTF
CDR3 DNA: TGTGCCACCACAATCGTGGGGAGGGTTCCCCACTATGGCTACACCTTC
V gene: TRBV19
D gene: NA
clone size: NA
J gene: TRBJ1-2

CDR3 protein: CASSYATDYGYTF
CDR3 DNA: TGTGCCAGCAGTTACGCGACAGACTATGGCTACACCTTC
V gene: TRBV6-5
D gene: NA
clone size: once
J gene: TRBJ1-2

CDR3 protein: CASSIVPGETQYF
CDR3 DNA: TGTGCCAGTAGTATAGTACCGGGAGAGACCCAGTACTTC
V gene: TRBV19
D gene: NA
clone size: NA
J gene: TRBJ2-5

CDR3 protein: CASQGFGNGYTF
CDR3 DNA: TGTGCCAGCCAGGGCTTTGGAAATGGCTACACCTTC
V gene: TRBV28
D gene: NA
clone size: NA
J gene: TRBJ1-2

CDR3 protein: CAWSLAGGHAQYF
CDR3 DNA: TGTGCCTGGAGTTTAGCGGGGGGGCATGCGCAGTACTTC
V gene: TRBV30
D gene: TRBD2
clone size: NA
J gene: TRBJ2-7

CDR3 protein: CASSLHGGTEAFF
CDR3 DNA: TGTGCCAGCAGCCTTCACGGCGGCACTGAAGCTTTCTTT
V gene: TRBV3-1/TRBV3-2
D gene: NA
clone size: NA
J gene: TRBJ1-1

CDR3 protein: CASSQFRGGGEQYF
CDR3 DNA: TGTGCCAGCAGCCAATTTCGGGGAGGTGGGGAGCAGTACTTC
V gene: TRBV4-2
D gene: NA
clone size: NA
J gene: TRBJ2-7

CDR3 protein: CASSLFGGSSYNEQFF
CDR3 DNA: TGTGCCAGCAGTTTATTTGGCGGGAGCTCCTACAATGAGCAGTTCTTC
V gene: TRBV27
D gene: TRBD2
clone size: NA
J gene: TRBJ2-1

CDR3 protein: CASSLLNQPQHF
CDR3 DNA: TGTGCCAGCAGCCTCCTGAATCAGCCCCAGCATTTT
V gene: TRBV7-2
D gene: NA
clone size: NA
J gene: TRBJ1-5

CDR3 protein: CATSRDGGVYTF
CDR3 DNA: TGTGCCACCAGCAGAGACGGGGGGGTCTACACCTTC
V gene: TRBV15
D gene: NA
clone size: NA
J gene: TRBJ1-2

CDR3 protein: CASSLSGRMNTEAFF
CDR3 DNA: TGTGCCAGCAGCTTGTCGGGAAGAATGAACACTGAAGCTTTCTTT
V gene: TRBV5-5
D gene: NA
clone size: NA
J gene: TRBJ1-1

CDR3 protein: CSVAWTGKGGEKLFF
CDR3 DNA: TGCAGCGTTGCTTGGACAGGGAAAGGGGGTGAAAAACTGTTTTTT
V gene: TRBV29-1
D gene: TRBD1
clone size: NA
J gene: TRBJ1-4

CDR3 protein: CASSPEPAAVGFNEKLFF
CDR3 DNA: TGTGCCAGCAGTCCCGAACCAGCCGCCGTGGGCTTTAATGAAAAACTGTTTTTT
V gene: TRBV28
D gene: NA
clone size: few
J gene: TRBJ1-4

CDR3 protein: CASSPKGLAGVSSYNEQFF
CDR3 DNA: TGTGCCTCATCTCCTAAGGGACTAGCGGGGGTAAGCTCCTACAATGAGCAGTTCTTC
V gene: TRBV19
D gene: TRBD2
clone size: NA
J gene: TRBJ2-1

CDR3 protein: CASSQGPADTGELFF
CDR3 DNA: TGCGCCAGCAGCCAAGGTCCCGCGGACACCGGGGAGCTGTTTTTT
V gene: TRBV4-1
D gene: NA
clone size: NA
J gene: TRBJ2-2

CDR3 protein: CASSFAGGSGYEQYF
CDR3 DNA: TGTGCCAGCAGCTTCGCAGGGGGAAGCGGTTACGAGCAGTACTTC
V gene: TRBV7-2
D gene: TRBD1
clone size: NA
J gene: TRBJ2-7

CDR3 protein: CASSESPTSGNYNEQFF
CDR3 DNA: TGTGCCAGCAGTGAATCCCCGACTAGCGGTAACTACAATGAGCAGTTCTTC
V gene: TRBV6-1
D gene: TRBD2
clone size: few
J gene: TRBJ2-1

CDR3 protein: CASSPQTGIQETQYF
CDR3 DNA: TGCGCCAGCAGCCCCCAGACAGGGATACAAGAGACCCAGTACTTC
V gene: TRBV5-1
D gene: TRBD1
clone size: NA
J gene: TRBJ2-5

CDR3 protein: CASKVARNTDTQYF
CDR3 DNA: TGTGCCAGCAAAGTAGCTCGGAACACAGATACGCAGTATTTT
V gene: TRBV27
D gene: NA
clone size: NA
J gene: TRBJ2-3